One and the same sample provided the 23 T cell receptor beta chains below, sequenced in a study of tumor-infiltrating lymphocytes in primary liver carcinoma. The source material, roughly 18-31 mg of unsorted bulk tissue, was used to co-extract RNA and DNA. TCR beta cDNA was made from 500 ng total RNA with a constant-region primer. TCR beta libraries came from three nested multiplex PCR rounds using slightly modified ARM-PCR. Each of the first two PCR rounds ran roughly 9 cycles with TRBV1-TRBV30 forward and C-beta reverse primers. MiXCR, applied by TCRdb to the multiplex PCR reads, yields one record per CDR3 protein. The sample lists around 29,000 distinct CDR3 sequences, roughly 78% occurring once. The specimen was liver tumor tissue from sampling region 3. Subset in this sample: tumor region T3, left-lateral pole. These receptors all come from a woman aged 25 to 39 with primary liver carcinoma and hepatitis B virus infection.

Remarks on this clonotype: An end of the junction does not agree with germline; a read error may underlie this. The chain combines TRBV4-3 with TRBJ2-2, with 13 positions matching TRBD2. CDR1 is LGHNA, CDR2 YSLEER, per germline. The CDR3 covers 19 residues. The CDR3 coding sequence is TGCGCCATCAGCGTACTAGCGGGAGGGCCCCCTTCGAACACCAGGGAGCTGTTTTTT. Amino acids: CAISVLAGGPPSNTRELFF.

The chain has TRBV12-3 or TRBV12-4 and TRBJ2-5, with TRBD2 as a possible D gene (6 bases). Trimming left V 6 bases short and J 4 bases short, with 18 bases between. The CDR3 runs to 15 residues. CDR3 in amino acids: CASSPYAGSGETQYF. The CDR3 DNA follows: TGTGCCAGCAGCCCCTACGCCGGGAGCGGAGAGACCCAGTACTTC.

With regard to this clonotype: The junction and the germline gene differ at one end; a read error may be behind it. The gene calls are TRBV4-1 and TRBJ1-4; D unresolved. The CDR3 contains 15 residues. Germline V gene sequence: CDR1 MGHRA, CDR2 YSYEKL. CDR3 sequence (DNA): TGCGCCAGCAGCCAAGAGGTTCCCTCGAATGGAAAACTGTTTTTT. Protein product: CASSQEVPSNGKLFF.

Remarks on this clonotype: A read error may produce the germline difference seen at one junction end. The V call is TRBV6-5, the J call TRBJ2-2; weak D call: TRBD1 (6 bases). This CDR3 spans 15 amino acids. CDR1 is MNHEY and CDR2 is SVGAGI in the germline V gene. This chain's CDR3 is CANTQGHSNTGELFF. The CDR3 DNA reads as TGTGCCAACACCCAGGGGCATTCGAATACCGGGGAGCTGTTTTTT.

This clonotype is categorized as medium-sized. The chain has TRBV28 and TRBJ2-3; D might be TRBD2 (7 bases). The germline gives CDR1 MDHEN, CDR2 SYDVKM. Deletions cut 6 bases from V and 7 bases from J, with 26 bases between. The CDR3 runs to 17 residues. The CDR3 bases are TGTGCCAGCAGCCCAGGGAGGGGGAGGGTTAACGAAAATACGCAGTATTTT. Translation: CASSPGRGRVNENTQYF.

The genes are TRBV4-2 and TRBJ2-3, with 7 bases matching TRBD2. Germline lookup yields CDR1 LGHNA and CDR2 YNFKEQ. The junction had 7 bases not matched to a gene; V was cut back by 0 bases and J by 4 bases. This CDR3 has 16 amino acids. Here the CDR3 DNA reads TGTGCCAGCAGCCAAGATATGGCGGGAGAAGCAGATACGCAGTATTTT. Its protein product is CASSQDMAGEADTQYF.

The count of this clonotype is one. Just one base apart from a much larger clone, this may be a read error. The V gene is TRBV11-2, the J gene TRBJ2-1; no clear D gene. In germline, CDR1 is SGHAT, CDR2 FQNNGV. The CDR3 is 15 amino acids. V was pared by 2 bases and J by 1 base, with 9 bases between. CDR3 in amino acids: CASSLLTESYNEQFF. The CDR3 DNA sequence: TGTGCCAGCAGCTTACTCACAGAATCCTACAATGAGCAGTTCTTC.

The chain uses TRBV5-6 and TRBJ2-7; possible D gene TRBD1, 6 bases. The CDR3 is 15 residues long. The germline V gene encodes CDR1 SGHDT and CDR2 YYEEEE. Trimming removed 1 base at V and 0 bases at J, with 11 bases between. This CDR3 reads CASSLNTGSSYEQYF. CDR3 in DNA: TGTGCCAGCAGCTTGAATACAGGGAGCTCCTACGAGCAGTACTTC.

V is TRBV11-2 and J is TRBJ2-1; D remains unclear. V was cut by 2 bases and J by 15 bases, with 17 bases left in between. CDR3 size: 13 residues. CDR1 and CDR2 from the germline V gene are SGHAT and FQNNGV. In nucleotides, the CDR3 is TGTGCCAGCAGCTTATCGGTTACGAACGATCGGTTCTTC. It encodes CASSLSVTNDRFF.

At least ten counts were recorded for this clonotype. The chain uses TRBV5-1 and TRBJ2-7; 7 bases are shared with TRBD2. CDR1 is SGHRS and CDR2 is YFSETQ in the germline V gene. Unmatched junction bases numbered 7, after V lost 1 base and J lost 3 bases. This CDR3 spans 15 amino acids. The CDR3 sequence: CASSLKGLAVYEQYF. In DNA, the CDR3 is TGCGCCAGCAGCTTGAAAGGTCTAGCGGTCTACGAGCAGTACTTC.

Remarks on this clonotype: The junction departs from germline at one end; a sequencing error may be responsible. CDR3: CVSNPPRGSGRASDTQYF. DNA for the CDR3: TGTGTCAGCAACCCCCCGCGGGGGAGCGGGAGGGCCTCAGATACGCAGTATTTT. The chain carries TRBV7-8 and TRBJ2-3; 10 bases match TRBD2. This CDR3 contains 18 residues. Germline lookup yields CDR1 SGHVS and CDR2 FQNEAQ.

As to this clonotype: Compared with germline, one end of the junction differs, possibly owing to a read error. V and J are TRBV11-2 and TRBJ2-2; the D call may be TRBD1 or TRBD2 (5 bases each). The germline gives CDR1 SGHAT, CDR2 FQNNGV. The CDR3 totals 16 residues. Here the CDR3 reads CASSPDPQLDIGELFF. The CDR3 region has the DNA TGTGCCAGCAGCCCCGATCCCCAATTGGACATCGGGGAGCTGTTCTTT. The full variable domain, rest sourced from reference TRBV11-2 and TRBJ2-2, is EAGVAQSPRYKIIEKRQSVAFWCNPISGHATLYWYQQILGQGPKLLIQFQNNGVVDDSQLPKDRFSAERLKGVDSTLKIQPAKLEDSAVYLCASSPDPQLDIGELFFGEGSRLTVL.

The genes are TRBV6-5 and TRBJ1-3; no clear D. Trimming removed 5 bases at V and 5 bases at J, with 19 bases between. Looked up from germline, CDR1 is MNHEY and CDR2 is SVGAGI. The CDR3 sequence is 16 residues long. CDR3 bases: TGTGCCAGCAGTCTATGGTCAGGCGGGTCCCGAAACACCATATATTTT. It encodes CASSLWSGGSRNTIYF.

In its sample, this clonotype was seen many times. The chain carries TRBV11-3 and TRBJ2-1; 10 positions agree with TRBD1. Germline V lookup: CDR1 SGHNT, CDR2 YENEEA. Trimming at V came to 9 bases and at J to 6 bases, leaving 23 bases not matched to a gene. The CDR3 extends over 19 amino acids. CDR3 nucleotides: TGTGCCAGTAGCGCCGGACAGGGGGGACTAGTGGGAGGATTCAATGAGCAGTTCTTC. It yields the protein CASSAGQGGLVGGFNEQFF.

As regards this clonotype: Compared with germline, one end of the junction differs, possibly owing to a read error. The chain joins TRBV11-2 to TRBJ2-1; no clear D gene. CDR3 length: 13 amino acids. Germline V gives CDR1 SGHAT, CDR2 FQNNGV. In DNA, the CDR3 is TGTGCCAGCATCTTACCGGTTACGAATGAGCTGTTCTTC. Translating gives CASILPVTNELFF.

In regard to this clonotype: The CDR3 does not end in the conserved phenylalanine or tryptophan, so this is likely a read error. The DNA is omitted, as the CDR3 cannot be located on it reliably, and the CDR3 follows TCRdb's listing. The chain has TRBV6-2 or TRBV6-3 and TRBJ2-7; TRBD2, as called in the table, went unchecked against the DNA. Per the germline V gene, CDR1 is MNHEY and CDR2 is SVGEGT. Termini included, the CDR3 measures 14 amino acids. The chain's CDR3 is CVSTSSGRPYEKYI.

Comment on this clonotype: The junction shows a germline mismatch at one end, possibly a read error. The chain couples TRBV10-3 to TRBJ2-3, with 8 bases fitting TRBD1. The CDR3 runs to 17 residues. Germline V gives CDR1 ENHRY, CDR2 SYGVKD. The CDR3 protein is CAISETDRGSWTDTHYF. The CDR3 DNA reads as TGTGCCATCAGTGAGACAGACAGGGGTTCTTGGACAGATACGCATTACTTT.

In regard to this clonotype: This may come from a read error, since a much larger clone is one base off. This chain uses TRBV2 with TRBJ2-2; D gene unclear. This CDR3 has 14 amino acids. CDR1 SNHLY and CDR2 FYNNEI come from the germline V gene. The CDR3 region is CANSELGYTGELFF. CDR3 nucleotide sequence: TGTGCCAACAGTGAGCTGGGGTACACCGGGGAGCTGTTTTTT.

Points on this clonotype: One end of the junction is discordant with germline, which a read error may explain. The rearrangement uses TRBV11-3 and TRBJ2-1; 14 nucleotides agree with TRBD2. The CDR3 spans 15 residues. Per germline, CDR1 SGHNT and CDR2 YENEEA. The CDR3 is CISSRLAGGGYEQFF. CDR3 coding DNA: TGCATCAGCAGCCGACTAGCGGGGGGGGGGTATGAACAGTTCTTC.

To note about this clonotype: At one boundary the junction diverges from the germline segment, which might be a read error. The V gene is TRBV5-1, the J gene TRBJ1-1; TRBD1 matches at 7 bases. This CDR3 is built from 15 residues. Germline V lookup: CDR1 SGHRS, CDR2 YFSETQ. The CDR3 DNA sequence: TGTGCCAGCAGCTCTTACAGGGGAGTGGGGACTGAAGCTTTCTTT. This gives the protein CASSSYRGVGTEAFF.

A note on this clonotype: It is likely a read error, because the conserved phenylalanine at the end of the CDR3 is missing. CDR3 bases: TGTGCCAGCAGCCCCCGGACAGCAGGAGTACGCGAGCAGTACTCC. Protein product: CASSPRTAGVREQYS. The chain links TRBV11-1 to TRBJ2-7, with D tentatively TRBD1 (6 bases). The CDR3 loop spans 15 amino acids. V lost 5 bases to trimming and J lost 6 bases, with 20 bases between them. CDR1 and CDR2 from the germline V gene are SGHAT and FQDESV (reference sequence).

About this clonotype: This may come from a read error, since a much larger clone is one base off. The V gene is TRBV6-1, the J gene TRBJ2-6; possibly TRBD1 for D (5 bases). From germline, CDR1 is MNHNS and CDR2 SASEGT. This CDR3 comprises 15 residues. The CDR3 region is CASSEGGSGANLLTF. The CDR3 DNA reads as TGTGCCAGCAGTGAAGGGGGCTCTGGGGCCAACCTCCTGACTTTC.

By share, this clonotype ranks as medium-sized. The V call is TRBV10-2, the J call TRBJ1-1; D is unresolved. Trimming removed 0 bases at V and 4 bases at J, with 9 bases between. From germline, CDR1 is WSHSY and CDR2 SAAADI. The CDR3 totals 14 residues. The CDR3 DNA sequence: TGCGCCAGCAGTGAGTCGAAGGCGGGCACTGAAGCTTTCTTT. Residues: CASSESKAGTEAFF.